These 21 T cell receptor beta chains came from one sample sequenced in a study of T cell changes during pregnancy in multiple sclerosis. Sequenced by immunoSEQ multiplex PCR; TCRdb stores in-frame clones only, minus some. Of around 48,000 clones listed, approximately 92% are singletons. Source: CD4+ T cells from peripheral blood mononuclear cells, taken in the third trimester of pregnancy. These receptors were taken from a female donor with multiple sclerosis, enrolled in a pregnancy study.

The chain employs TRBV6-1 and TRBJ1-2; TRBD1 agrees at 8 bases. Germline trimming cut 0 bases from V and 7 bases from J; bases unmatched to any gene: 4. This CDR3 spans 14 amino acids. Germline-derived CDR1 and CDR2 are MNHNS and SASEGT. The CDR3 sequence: CASSEAQGARGYTF. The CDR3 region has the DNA TGTGCCAGCAGTGAAGCTCAGGGGGCGCGTGGCTACACCTTC.

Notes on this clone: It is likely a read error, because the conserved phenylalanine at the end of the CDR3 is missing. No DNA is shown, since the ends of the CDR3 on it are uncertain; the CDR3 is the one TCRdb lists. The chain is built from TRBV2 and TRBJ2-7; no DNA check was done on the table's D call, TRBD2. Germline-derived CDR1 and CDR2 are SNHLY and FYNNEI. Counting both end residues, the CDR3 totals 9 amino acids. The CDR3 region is CATTTTQPG.

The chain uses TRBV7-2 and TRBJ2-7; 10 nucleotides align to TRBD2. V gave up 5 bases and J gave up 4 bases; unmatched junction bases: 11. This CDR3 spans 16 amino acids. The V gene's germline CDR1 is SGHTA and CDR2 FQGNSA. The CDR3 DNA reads TGTGCCAGCAGCCCCCCAACGGGACTAGCGAGGTACGAGCAGTACTTC. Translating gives CASSPPTGLARYEQYF.

CDR3 region: CASSLVTGAISEAFF. As DNA, the CDR3 is TGCGCCAGCAGCTTGGTAACTGGGGCGATAAGTGAAGCTTTCTTT. The V call is TRBV5-1, the J call TRBJ1-1, with a weak D call TRBD1 (5 bases). Between the trimmed V and J ends, which lost 0 bases and 7 bases, there was a span of 16 bases. This CDR3 is built from 15 residues. Germline CDR1 and CDR2: SGHRS and YFSETQ.

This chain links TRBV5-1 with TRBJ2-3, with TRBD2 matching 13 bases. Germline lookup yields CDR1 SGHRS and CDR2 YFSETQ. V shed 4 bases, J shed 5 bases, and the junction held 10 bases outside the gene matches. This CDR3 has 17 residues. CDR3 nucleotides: TGCGCCAGCAGCCCCGGACTAGCGGGAGCATTGGGAGATACGCAGTATTTT. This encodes CASSPGLAGALGDTQYF.

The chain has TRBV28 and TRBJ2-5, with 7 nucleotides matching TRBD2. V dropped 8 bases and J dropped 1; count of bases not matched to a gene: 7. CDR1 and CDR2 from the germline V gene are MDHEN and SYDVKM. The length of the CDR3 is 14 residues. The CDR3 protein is CASSLAGPQETQYF. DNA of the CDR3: TGTGCCAGCTCTTTAGCGGGCCCCCAAGAGACCCAGTACTTC.

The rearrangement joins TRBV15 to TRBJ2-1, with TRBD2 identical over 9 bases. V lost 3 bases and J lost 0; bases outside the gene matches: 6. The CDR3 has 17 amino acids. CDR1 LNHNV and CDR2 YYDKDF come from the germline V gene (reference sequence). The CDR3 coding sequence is TGTGCCACCAGCAGCCCCAGACTAGCGGCCTCCTACAATGAGCAGTTCTTC. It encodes CATSSPRLAASYNEQFF.

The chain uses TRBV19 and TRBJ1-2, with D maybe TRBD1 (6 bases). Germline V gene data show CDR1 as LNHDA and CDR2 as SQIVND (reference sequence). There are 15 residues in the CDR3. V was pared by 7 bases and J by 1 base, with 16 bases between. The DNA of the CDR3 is TGTGCCAGTACCAAACCGACAGGCAATAACTATGGCTACACCTTC. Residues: CASTKPTGNNYGYTF.

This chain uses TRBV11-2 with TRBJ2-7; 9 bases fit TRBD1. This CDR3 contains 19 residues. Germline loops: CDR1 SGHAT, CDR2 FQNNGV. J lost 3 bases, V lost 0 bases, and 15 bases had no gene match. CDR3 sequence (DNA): TGTGCCAGCAGCTTAGATCTGGGACAGGGCTCCCGGAGGAGCTACGAGCAGTACTTC. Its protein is CASSLDLGQGSRRSYEQYF.

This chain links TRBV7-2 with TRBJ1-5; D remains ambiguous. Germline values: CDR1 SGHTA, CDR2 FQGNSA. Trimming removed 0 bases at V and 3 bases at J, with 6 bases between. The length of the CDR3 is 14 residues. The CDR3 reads CASSLASDNQPQHF. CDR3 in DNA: TGTGCCAGCAGCTTAGCGTCAGACAATCAGCCCCAGCATTTT.

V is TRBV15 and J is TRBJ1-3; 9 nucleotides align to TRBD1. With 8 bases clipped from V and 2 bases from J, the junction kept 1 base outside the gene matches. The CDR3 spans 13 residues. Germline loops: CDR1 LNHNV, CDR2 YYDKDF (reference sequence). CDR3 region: CATRDRAGNTIYF. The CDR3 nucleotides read TGTGCCACCCGGGACAGGGCTGGAAACACCATATATTTT. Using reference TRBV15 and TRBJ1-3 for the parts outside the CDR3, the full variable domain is DAMVIQNPRYQVTQFGKPVTLSCSQTLNHNVMYWYQQKSSQAPKLLFHYYDKDFNNEADTPDNFQSRRPNTSFCFLDIRSPGLGDTAMYLCATRDRAGNTIYFGEGSWLTVV.

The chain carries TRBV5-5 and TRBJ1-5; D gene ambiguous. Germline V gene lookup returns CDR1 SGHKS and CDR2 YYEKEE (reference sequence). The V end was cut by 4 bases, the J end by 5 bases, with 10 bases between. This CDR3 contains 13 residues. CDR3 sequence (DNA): TGTGCCAGCAGCCGGGAGGGCCATCAGCCCCAGCATTTT. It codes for CASSREGHQPQHF.

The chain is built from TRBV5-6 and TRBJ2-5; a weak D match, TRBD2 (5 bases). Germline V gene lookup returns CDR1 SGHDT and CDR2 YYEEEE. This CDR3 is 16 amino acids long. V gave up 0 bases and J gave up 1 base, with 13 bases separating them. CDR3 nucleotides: TGTGCCAGCAGCTTGGACCCGGCCGGGATCCAAGAGACCCAGTACTTC. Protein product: CASSLDPAGIQETQYF. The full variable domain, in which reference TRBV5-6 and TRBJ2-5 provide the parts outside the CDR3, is DAGVTQSPTHLIKTRGQQVTLRCSPKSGHDTVSWYQQALGQGPQFIFQYYEEEERQRGNFPDRFSGHQFPNYSSELNVNALLLGDSALYLCASSLDPAGIQETQYFGPGTRLLVL.

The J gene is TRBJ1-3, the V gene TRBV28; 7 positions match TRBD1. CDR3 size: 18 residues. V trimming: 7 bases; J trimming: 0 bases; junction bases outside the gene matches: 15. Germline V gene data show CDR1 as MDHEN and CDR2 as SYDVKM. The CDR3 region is CASMKALRGVGSGNTIYF. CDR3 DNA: TGTGCCAGCATGAAAGCTCTCAGGGGGGTCGGCTCTGGAAACACCATATATTTT.

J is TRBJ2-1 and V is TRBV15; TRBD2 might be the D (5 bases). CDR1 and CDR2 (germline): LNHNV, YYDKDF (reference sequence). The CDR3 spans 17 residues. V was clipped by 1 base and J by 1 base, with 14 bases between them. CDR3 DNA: TGTGCCACCAGCAGAGTTAGAGAAGCGGATTCCTACAATGAGCAGTTCTTC. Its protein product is CATSRVREADSYNEQFF.

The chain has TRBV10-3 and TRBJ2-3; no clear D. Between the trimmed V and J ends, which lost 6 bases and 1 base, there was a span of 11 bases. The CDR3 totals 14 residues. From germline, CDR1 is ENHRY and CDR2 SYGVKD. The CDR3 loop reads CAIRDDMGTDTQYF. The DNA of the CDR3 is TGTGCCATCAGAGACGACATGGGCACAGATACGCAGTATTTT.

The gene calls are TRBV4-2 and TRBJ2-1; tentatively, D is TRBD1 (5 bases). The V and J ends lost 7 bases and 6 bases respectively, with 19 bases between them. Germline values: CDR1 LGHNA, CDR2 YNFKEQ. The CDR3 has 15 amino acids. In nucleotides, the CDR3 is TGTGCCAGCACCCCCCTACTTGTGGGGCTCAATGAGCAGTTCTTC. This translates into CASTPLLVGLNEQFF.

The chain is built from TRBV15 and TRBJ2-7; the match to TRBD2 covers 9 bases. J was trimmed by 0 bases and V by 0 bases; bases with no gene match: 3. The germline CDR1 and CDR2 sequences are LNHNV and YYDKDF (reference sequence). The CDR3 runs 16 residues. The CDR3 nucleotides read TGTGCCACCAGCAGAGATAGAGCGGGAGGCTCCTACGAGCAGTACTTC. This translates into CATSRDRAGGSYEQYF.

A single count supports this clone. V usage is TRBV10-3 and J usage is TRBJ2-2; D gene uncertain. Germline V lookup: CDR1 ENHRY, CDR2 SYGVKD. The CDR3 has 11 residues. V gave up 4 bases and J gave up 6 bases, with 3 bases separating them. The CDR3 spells CAISGPGELFF. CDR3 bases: TGTGCCATCAGTGGGCCCGGGGAGCTGTTTTTT.

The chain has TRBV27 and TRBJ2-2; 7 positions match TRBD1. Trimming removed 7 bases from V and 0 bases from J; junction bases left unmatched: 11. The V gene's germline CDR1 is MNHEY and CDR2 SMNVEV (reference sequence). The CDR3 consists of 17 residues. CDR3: CASKDFDREPNTGELFF. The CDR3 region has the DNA TGTGCCAGCAAGGACTTCGACAGGGAGCCGAACACCGGGGAGCTGTTTTTT.

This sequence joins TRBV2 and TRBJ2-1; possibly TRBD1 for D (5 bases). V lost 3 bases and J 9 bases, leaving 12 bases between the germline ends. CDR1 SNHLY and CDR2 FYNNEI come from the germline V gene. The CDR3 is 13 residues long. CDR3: CASSDSYRPEQFF. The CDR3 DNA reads TGTGCCAGCAGTGATTCATACAGGCCTGAGCAGTTCTTC.